This TCR beta chain is drawn from a study of blood T cell repertoires in COVID-19. Turning to the study itself: Researchers got acute and convalescent COVID-19 samples from the United States, Italy and Spain. From T cells, B-cell-depleted T cells, or PBMCs came the material, which was cDNA or gDNA.

The germline V and J ends were trimmed by 2 bases and 4 bases, with 11 bases remaining between them. The CDR3 has 14 residues. CDR1 and CDR2 (germline): MNHEY, SVGAGI. Per the study methods: Reference gene primer amplification in the assay estimated nucleated cell counts. Using immunoSEQ multiplex PCR, the repertoire was profiled, and TCRdb retains in-frame clones only, with some absent. V, J and clone size reflect that table, while D and trimming were determined from the DNA. The sample carries about 200,000 clones, 70% to 85% recorded once. The chain carries TRBV6-5 and TRBJ1-2; maybe TRBD1 (6 bases). The sample consisted of peripheral blood. This receptor was taken from a human donor with acute or convalescent COVID-19. The donor label of this sample is uncertain. The CDR3 nucleotides read TGTGCCAGCAGTTACAGGGACACCGGCTATGGCTACACCTTC. This gives the protein CASSYRDTGYGYTF.